These 27 T cell receptor beta chains originate from one sample sequenced in a study of somatic mutations in cytotoxic T cells in rheumatoid arthritis. Only in-frame clones appear in the TCRdb table, and some are missing; sequencing was by immunoSEQ multiplex PCR. The top ten clones hold roughly 22% of a sample with approximately 17,000 clones, 75% to 80% of them seen once. Specimen: CD8+ T cells sorted from blood. The receptors stem from an adult with rheumatoid arthritis.

This rearrangement joins TRBV28 to TRBJ2-7; D is perhaps TRBD1 (5 bases). This CDR3 region has 13 residues. In germline, CDR1 is MDHEN, CDR2 SYDVKM. Trimming stripped 5 bases from V and 1 base from J, with 9 bases between. CDR3 in amino acids: CASSPRVSYEQYF. CDR3 DNA sequence: TGTGCCAGCAGTCCCAGGGTGTCCTACGAGCAGTACTTC.

This chain connects TRBV11-2 to TRBJ1-4, with a weak D call TRBD1 (6 bases). The CDR3 extends over 13 amino acids. V gave up 11 bases and J gave up 3 bases, with 13 bases separating them. CDR1 and CDR2 from the germline V gene are SGHAT and FQNNGV. CDR3 residues: CASLGGPNEKLFF. DNA of the CDR3: TGTGCCTCCCTCGGGGGGCCTAATGAAAAACTGTTTTTT.

The chain recombines TRBV19 with TRBJ1-4; 7 nucleotides match TRBD1. This CDR3 has 11 residues. After removal of 5 bases from V and 14 bases from J, the junction contained 5 bases not matched to a gene. Germline CDR1 reads LNHDA; CDR2 reads SQIVND (reference sequence). The CDR3 DNA reads TGTGCCAGTAGTTACCCGGGACAGCTGTTTTTT. Translation gives CASSYPGQLFF.

This chain uses TRBV5-5 with TRBJ2-7; 8 nucleotides align to TRBD2. The CDR3 runs 14 residues. CDR1 and CDR2 (germline): SGHKS, YYEKEE (reference sequence). V lost 4 bases and J lost 6; bases outside the gene matches: 9. CDR3 sequence (DNA): TGTGCCAGCAGCCCGGAGGGACTAGAGCTCGAGCAGTACTTC. Protein sequence: CASSPEGLELEQYF. The full variable domain, with the rest looked up from reference TRBV5-5 and TRBJ2-7, is DAGVTQSPTHLIKTRGQQVTLRCSPISGHKSVSWYQQVLGQGPQFIFQYYEKEERGRGNFPDRFSARQFPNYSSELNVNALLLGDSALYLCASSPEGLELEQYFGPGTRLTVT.

V usage is TRBV7-8 and J usage is TRBJ1-1, with D possibly being TRBD1 (5 bases). CDR1 and CDR2 from the germline V gene are SGHVS and FQNEAQ. Between the trimmed V and J ends, which lost 1 base and 6 bases, there was a span of 27 bases. The CDR3 has 19 residues. This CDR3 is CASSLDFHVGQILSAEAFF. The DNA for the CDR3 is TGTGCCAGCAGCTTAGACTTCCATGTGGGGCAGATCCTAAGTGCTGAAGCTTTCTTT.

This chain links TRBV5-1 with TRBJ2-1, with 8 bases lining up with TRBD2. The CDR3 loop spans 18 amino acids. Germline V lookup: CDR1 SGHRS, CDR2 YFSETQ. V lost 2 bases to trimming and J lost 8 bases; unmatched junction nucleotides: 18. This chain's CDR3 is CASSLTDGPPGGRDEQFF. The CDR3 DNA follows: TGCGCCAGCAGCTTAACTGACGGTCCTCCGGGAGGGCGGGATGAGCAGTTCTTC.

The chain recombines TRBV6-1 with TRBJ2-1; D possibly matches TRBD1 or TRBD2 (5 bases each). The germline V gene has CDR1 MNHNS and CDR2 SASEGT. V was pared by 10 bases and J by 8 bases, with 12 bases between. The CDR3 contains 11 residues. The chain's CDR3 is CAIGAEDEQFF. The CDR3 DNA follows: TGTGCCATCGGGGCCGAGGATGAGCAGTTCTTC.

This clone was detected only once. The gene calls are TRBV7-9 and TRBJ1-3; a weak D match, TRBD1 (6 bases). The CDR3 is 15 residues long. Germline V gene data show CDR1 as SEHNR and CDR2 as FQNEAQ (reference sequence). The V end lost 6 bases, the J end lost 3 bases, and 15 bases lay between the germline ends. CDR3 nucleotides: TGTGCCAGCAGAGACGAGGGGGGTCTTGGAAACACCATATATTTT. Encoded protein: CASRDEGGLGNTIYF.

J is TRBJ2-7 and V is TRBV11-2; tentatively, D is TRBD2 (6 bases). Germline CDR1 reads SGHAT; CDR2 reads FQNNGV. Trimming pared 6 bases from V and 5 bases from J, leaving 17 bases between. The CDR3 extends over 14 amino acids. The CDR3 DNA reads as TGTGCCAGCAGGTCAGCGGGCGCCGGAAACGAGCAGTACTTC. Its protein is CASRSAGAGNEQYF.

The genes are TRBV4-3 and TRBJ2-7; 8 bases are a match to TRBD2. V was pared by 5 bases and J by 5 bases, with 5 bases of the junction left unmatched. Germline assignment: CDR1 LGHNA and CDR2 YSLEER. The length of the CDR3 is 13 residues. CDR3 in DNA: TGCGCCAGCAGCGGGTCCGGGAGGGACGAGCAGTACTTC. Encoded protein: CASSGSGRDEQYF.

This chain links TRBV4-1 with TRBJ1-5; a weak D match, TRBD1 (5 bases). Germline assignment: CDR1 MGHRA and CDR2 YSYEKL. The CDR3 spans 14 residues. V lost 3 bases and J lost 4, with 10 bases in between. DNA for the CDR3: TGCGCCAGCAGCCACCCCGGGGGAAATCAGCCCCAGCATTTT. This encodes CASSHPGGNQPQHF.

The V call is TRBV9, the J call TRBJ2-1; D gene unclear. V shed 0 bases and J shed 5 bases, with 9 bases lying between them. The germline gives CDR1 SGDLS, CDR2 YYNGEE. The CDR3 consists of 14 residues. The CDR3 sequence: CASSVGPKNNEQFF. CDR3 in DNA: TGTGCCAGCAGCGTAGGGCCGAAAAACAATGAGCAGTTCTTC.

V and J are TRBV6-4 and TRBJ2-2; TRBD1 might be the D (6 bases). The germline V and J ends were trimmed by 4 bases and 1 base, with 10 bases remaining between them. This CDR3 is built from 15 residues. Germline CDR1 reads MRHNA; CDR2 reads SNTAGT. The CDR3 loop is CASSVEGENTGELFF. DNA of the CDR3: TGTGCCAGCAGTGTAGAGGGGGAGAACACCGGGGAGCTGTTTTTT.

The CDR3 spells CASSVNRVTEAFF. Here the CDR3 DNA reads TGTGCCAGCAGTGTAAATAGGGTAACTGAAGCTTTCTTT. The chain employs TRBV6-5 and TRBJ1-1; D unclear. Trimming took off 5 bases at V and 5 bases at J, with 12 bases between the two ends. Germline V CDR1 and CDR2: MNHEY, SVGAGI. The CDR3 length is 13 residues.

V and J are TRBV4-1 and TRBJ2-1; D is unclear. Germline V gives CDR1 MGHRA, CDR2 YSYEKL. Trimming took 2 bases from V and 6 from J, leaving 8 bases between them. The CDR3 runs to 13 residues. CDR3 in amino acids: CASSQSQTNEQFF. In DNA form, the CDR3 reads TGCGCCAGCAGCCAATCCCAGACCAATGAGCAGTTCTTC.

The chain uses TRBV7-6 and TRBJ1-1; D may be TRBD1 (6 bases). The ends were cut back, 1 base at V and 1 base at J, with 7 bases in the middle. Germline lookup yields CDR1 SGHVS and CDR2 FNYEAQ. This CDR3 is 14 amino acids long. The CDR3 region is CASSLDRANTEAFF. The CDR3 nucleotides read TGTGCCAGCAGCTTAGACAGGGCGAACACTGAAGCTTTCTTT.

The CDR3 loop is CASSQDHGAGAFEQFF. DNA for the CDR3: TGTGCCAGCAGCCAAGACCATGGAGCGGGGGCGTTTGAGCAGTTCTTC. V usage is TRBV4-2 and J usage is TRBJ2-1; 8 nucleotides align to TRBD2. Germline V gene data show CDR1 as LGHNA and CDR2 as YNFKEQ. V trimming: 0 bases; J trimming: 9 bases; junction bases outside the gene matches: 10. The CDR3 has 16 residues.

To note about this clone: At the DNA level, this CDR3 is encoded by other sequences in the same sample as well. The chain combines TRBV10-3 with TRBJ1-1; the D gene is possibly TRBD1 (5 bases). CDR1 and CDR2 (germline): ENHRY, SYGVKD. The CDR3 totals 12 residues. V gave up 2 bases and J gave up 5 bases, with 6 bases separating them. CDR3 loop: CAISEGGTEAFF. CDR3 in DNA: TGTGCCATCAGTGAGGGGGGGACTGAAGCTTTCTTT.

This sequence joins TRBV19 and TRBJ2-1, with TRBD2 matching over 9 bases. The V and J ends lost 4 bases and 4 bases, in that order; junction bases with no gene match: 2. This CDR3 has 14 amino acids. Germline lookup yields CDR1 LNHDA and CDR2 SQIVND (reference sequence). CDR3 in DNA: TGTGCCAGTAGTACTAGCGGGACTTACAATGAGCAGTTCTTC. It yields the protein CASSTSGTYNEQFF.

The V call is TRBV7-9, the J call TRBJ2-7; 7 bases match TRBD2. With 5 bases clipped from V and 2 bases from J, the junction kept 9 bases outside the gene matches. The V gene's germline CDR1 is SEHNR and CDR2 FQNEAQ (reference sequence). This CDR3 is built from 15 residues. The CDR3 is CASSLTSVSPYEQYF. CDR3 DNA: TGTGCCAGCAGCCTTACTAGCGTTAGCCCCTACGAGCAGTACTTC. Filled out from reference TRBV7-9 and TRBJ2-7, the complete variable domain reads DTGVSQNPRHKITKRGQNVTFRCDPISEHNRLYWYRQTLGQGPEFLTYFQNEAQLEKSRLLSDRFSAERPKGSFSTLEIQRTEQGDSAMYLCASSLTSVSPYEQYFGPGTRLTVT.

This chain uses TRBV28 with TRBJ1-1; D uncertain. Per germline, CDR1 MDHEN and CDR2 SYDVKM. Trimming stripped 5 bases from V and 1 base from J, with 11 bases between. This CDR3 is 14 amino acids long. In nucleotides, the CDR3 is TGTGCCAGCAGTCCGAGGGAATCGAACACTGAAGCTTTCTTT. This gives the protein CASSPRESNTEAFF.

The chain uses TRBV6-6 and TRBJ2-7; tentatively, D is TRBD1 or TRBD2 (5 bases each). The CDR3 spans 15 residues. The germline V gene encodes CDR1 MNHNY and CDR2 SVGAGI (reference sequence). The ends were cut back, 4 bases at V and 4 bases at J, with 17 bases in the middle. The CDR3 spells CASSSLDGARYEQYF. CDR3 DNA: TGTGCCAGCAGTTCGCTTGACGGGGCCCGGTACGAGCAGTACTTC.

This clone showed up just a few times. The genes are TRBV9 and TRBJ1-2; weak D call: TRBD1 (6 bases). The CDR3 has 13 amino acids. V was trimmed by 3 bases and J by 3 bases, leaving 9 bases between them. Looked up from germline, CDR1 is SGDLS and CDR2 is YYNGEE. In DNA form, the CDR3 reads TGTGCCAGCAGCGGGACAGACTACTATGGCTACACCTTC. Translated, it gives CASSGTDYYGYTF.

Notes on this clone: One junction end disagrees with the germline gene, perhaps due to a read error. The gene calls are TRBV4-1 and TRBJ2-4; D may be TRBD1 (6 bases). In germline, CDR1 is MGHRA, CDR2 YSYEKL. The CDR3 has 12 amino acids. The CDR3 DNA reads as TGCGCCAGCAGCCAGACAGGCCTGCCTCCCCGCTTC. This translates into CASSQTGLPPRF.

This clone came up a few times. This chain uses TRBV5-4 with TRBJ2-7; the D is unclear. Germline lookup yields CDR1 SGHNT and CDR2 YYREEE (reference sequence). V lost 3 bases to trimming and J lost 1 base, with 5 bases between them. The CDR3 length is 12 residues. CDR3 in DNA: TGTGCCAGCAGCTCACTATCCTACGAGCAGTACTTC. Residues: CASSSLSYEQYF.

The genes are TRBV5-1 and TRBJ1-2; 10 bases are a match to TRBD1. Germline V lookup: CDR1 SGHRS, CDR2 YFSETQ. CDR3 length equals 15 residues. V was clipped by 4 bases and J by 5 bases; unmatched bases: 8. CDR3 protein: CASSLFPGQGYGYTF. The CDR3 DNA follows: TGCGCCAGCAGCCTCTTCCCGGGACAGGGGTATGGCTACACCTTC.

This clone was counted once. The gene calls are TRBV7-6 and TRBJ2-3, with 8 bases that match TRBD2. Trimming took 6 bases from V and 4 from J; bases not matched to a gene: 12. Per germline, CDR1 SGHVS and CDR2 FNYEAQ. The CDR3 is made up of 16 amino acids. CDR3 sequence (DNA): TGTGCCAGCAGGGACATAGCGGGAAGTGAGGCAGATACGCAGTATTTT. It codes for CASRDIAGSEADTQYF.